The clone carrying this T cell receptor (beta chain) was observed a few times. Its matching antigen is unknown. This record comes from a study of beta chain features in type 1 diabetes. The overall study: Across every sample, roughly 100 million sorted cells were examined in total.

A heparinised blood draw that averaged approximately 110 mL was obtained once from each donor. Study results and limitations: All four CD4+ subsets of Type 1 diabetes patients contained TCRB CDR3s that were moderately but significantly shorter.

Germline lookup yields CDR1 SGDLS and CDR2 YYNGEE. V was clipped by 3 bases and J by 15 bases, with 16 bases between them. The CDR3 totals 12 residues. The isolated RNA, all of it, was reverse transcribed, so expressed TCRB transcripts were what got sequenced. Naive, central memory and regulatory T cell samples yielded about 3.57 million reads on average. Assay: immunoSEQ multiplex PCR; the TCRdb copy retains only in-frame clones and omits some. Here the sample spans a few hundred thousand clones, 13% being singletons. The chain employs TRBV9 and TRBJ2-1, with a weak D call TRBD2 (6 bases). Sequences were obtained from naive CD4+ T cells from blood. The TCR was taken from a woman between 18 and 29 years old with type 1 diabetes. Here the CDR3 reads CASSAPGLPVFF. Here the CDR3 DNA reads TGTGCCAGCAGCGCCCCGGGACTCCCTGTGTTCTTC.